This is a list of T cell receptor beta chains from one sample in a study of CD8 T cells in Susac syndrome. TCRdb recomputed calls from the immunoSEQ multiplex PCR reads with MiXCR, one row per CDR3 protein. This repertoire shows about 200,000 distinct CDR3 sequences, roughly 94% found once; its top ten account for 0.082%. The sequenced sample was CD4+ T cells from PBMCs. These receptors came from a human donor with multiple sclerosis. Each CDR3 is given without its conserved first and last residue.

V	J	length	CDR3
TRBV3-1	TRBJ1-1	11	ASGDRPNTEAF
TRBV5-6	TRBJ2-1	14	ASNLLAGGSYNEQF
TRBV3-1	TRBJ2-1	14	ASSQGAGATLGEQF
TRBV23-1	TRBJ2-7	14	ASSQSSVQGEYEQY
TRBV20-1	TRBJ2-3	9	SARSGDTQY
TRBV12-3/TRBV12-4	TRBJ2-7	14	ASSLTGAPGGYEQY
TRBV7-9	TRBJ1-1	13	ASSLVGGSNTEAF
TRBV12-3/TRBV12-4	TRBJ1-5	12	ASSPDYRNQPQH
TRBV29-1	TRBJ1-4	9	SVVSERELF
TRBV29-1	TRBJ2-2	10	SGREGTGELF
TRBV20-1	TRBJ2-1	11	SARDRGFDEQF
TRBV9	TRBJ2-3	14	ASSVDPRPPTDTQY
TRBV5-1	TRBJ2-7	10	ASSSTAYEQY
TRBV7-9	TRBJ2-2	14	ASSHRWRAGTGELF
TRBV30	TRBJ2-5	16	AWRGRVGLAGGQETQY
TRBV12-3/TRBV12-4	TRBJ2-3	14	ASKRGAGASTDTQY
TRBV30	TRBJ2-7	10	AWQITDYEQY